This TCR beta chain was obtained from a study of blood T cell repertoires in COVID-19. Sequenced by immunoSEQ multiplex PCR; TCRdb stores in-frame clones only, minus some. The sample records about 120,000 clones, 87% being singletons. Germline V gene sequence: CDR1 LNHDA, CDR2 SQIVND (reference sequence). The V gene end was trimmed by 6 bases and the J gene end by 5 bases; junction bases not matched to a gene: 11. The CDR3 loop spans 15 amino acids. This sequence was found in a woman in her sixties or seventies with acute or convalescent COVID-19. The chain uses TRBV19 and TRBJ2-5; 8 bases align to TRBD2. The sample was peripheral blood. For the CDR3, the DNA is TGTGCCAGTAGCTCGGGAGGGGGGACTTCGGAGACCCAGTACTTC. It specifies CASSSGGGTSETQYF. Full variable domain (remainder filled in from reference TRBV19 and TRBJ2-5): DGGITQSPKYLFRKEGQNVTLSCEQNLNHDAMYWYRQDPGQGLRLIYYSQIVNDFQKGDIAEGYSVSREKKESFPLTVTSAQKNPTAFYLCASSSGGGTSETQYFGPGTRLLVL.